What follows are 14 T cell receptor beta chains derived from one specimen sequenced in a study of blood T cell repertoires in COVID-19. Produced via immunoSEQ multiplex PCR; TCRdb's table is partial and in-frame only. The sample yields 35,000 to 45,000 clones, more than 70% seen once. Sequenced input: peripheral blood. These receptors were collected from a man in his 60s with acute or convalescent COVID-19.

This rearrangement joins TRBV12-3 or TRBV12-4 to TRBJ1-3; the D gene is possibly TRBD1 (5 bases). This CDR3 region has 13 residues. Trimming took 3 bases from V and 3 from J, leaving 6 bases between them. The CDR3: CASSLTVGNTIYF. The CDR3, as DNA: TGTGCCAGCAGTTTGACAGTTGGAAACACCATATATTTT.

The chain joins TRBV5-1 to TRBJ2-1; TRBD2 matches at 14 bases. With 2 bases clipped from V and 6 bases from J, the junction kept 10 bases outside the gene matches. The germline CDR1 and CDR2 sequences are SGHRS and YFSETQ. The CDR3 runs to 18 residues. The CDR3 coding sequence is TGCGCCAGCAGCTTCCAGGGACTAGCGGGAGTCAGGGGCAATGAGCAGTTCTTC. Protein: CASSFQGLAGVRGNEQFF.

The chain employs TRBV6-5 and TRBJ2-4; a possible D gene is TRBD2 (5 bases). The V and J ends lost 5 bases and 0 bases respectively, with 11 bases between them. Germline CDR1 reads MNHEY; CDR2 reads SVGAGI. The CDR3 covers 15 residues. The CDR3 sequence: CASSSGHLAKNIQYF. CDR3 DNA sequence: TGTGCCAGCAGTAGCGGTCACTTAGCCAAAAACATTCAGTACTTC.

This clone was seen once. The chain employs TRBV18 and TRBJ2-6, with a weak D call TRBD2 (6 bases). The CDR3 has 17 residues. The V end was cut by 3 bases, the J end by 0 bases, with 12 bases between. The germline V gene has CDR1 KGHSH and CDR2 LQKENI. The CDR3 DNA sequence: TGTGCCAGCTCACCCTCGCAGGGACTCTCTGGGGCCAACGTCCTGACTTTC. Encoded protein: CASSPSQGLSGANVLTF. The whole variable domain, remainder taken from reference TRBV18 and TRBJ2-6, is NAGVMQNPRHLVRRRGQEARLRCSPMKGHSHVYWYRQLPEEGLKFMVYLQKENIIDESGMPKERFSAEFPKEGPSILRIQQVVRGDSAAYFCASSPSQGLSGANVLTFGAGSRLTVL.

V is TRBV6-5 and J is TRBJ1-3; the D is unclear. The CDR3 loop spans 14 amino acids. The V and J ends lost 0 bases and 8 bases respectively, with 11 bases between them. The germline gives CDR1 MNHEY, CDR2 SVGAGI. In DNA, the CDR3 is TGTGCCAGCAGTTACTCCGGGGTTCCGGACACCATATATTTT. Translating it yields CASSYSGVPDTIYF.

This chain uses TRBV6-6 with TRBJ2-1; 11 bases are a match to TRBD1. The J segment lost 10 bases and the V segment lost 2 bases, leaving 4 bases of the junction unmatched. The germline V gene has CDR1 MNHNY and CDR2 SVGAGI (reference sequence). The CDR3 sequence is 14 residues long. CDR3 nucleotides: TGTGCCAGCAGTTACGGGACAGGGGGATGGGAGCAGTTCTTC. It codes for CASSYGTGGWEQFF.

This chain links TRBV5-1 with TRBJ1-5, with D possibly being TRBD1 (5 bases). CDR3 length: 18 residues. V shed 4 bases and J shed 1 base, with 21 bases lying between them. In germline, CDR1 is SGHRS, CDR2 YFSETQ. The CDR3 reads CASSPTFTGGGSNQPQHF. DNA for the CDR3: TGCGCCAGCAGCCCCACCTTCACGGGGGGAGGCAGCAATCAGCCCCAGCATTTT.

This clone was counted only a few times. The chain recombines TRBV6-5 with TRBJ2-5, with a possible D match to TRBD1 (5 bases). V shed 5 bases and J shed 2 bases, with 6 bases lying between them. Germline CDR1 MNHEY, CDR2 SVGAGI. The CDR3 totals 12 residues. The CDR3 is CASSRTQETQYF. The CDR3, as DNA: TGTGCCAGCAGTAGGACACAAGAGACCCAGTACTTC.

The chain recombines TRBV10-3 with TRBJ1-5, with a possible D match to TRBD1 (6 bases). CDR3 length equals 17 residues. The germline CDR1 and CDR2 sequences are ENHRY and SYGVKD. Trimming removed 0 bases at V and 2 bases at J, with 14 bases between. The CDR3 sequence is CAISESRGGQGNQPQHF. CDR3 sequence (DNA): TGTGCCATCAGTGAGTCGAGGGGGGGCCAGGGCAATCAGCCCCAGCATTTT.

The V gene is TRBV7-2, the J gene TRBJ2-1, with 15 bases matching TRBD2. The CDR3 contains 14 residues. With V trimmed by 5 bases and J by 9 bases, 2 bases remained unmatched. The germline V gene encodes CDR1 SGHTA and CDR2 FQGNSA. The CDR3 DNA is TGTGCCAGCAGCGGGACTAGCGGGAGGACTGAGCAGTTCTTC. Protein sequence: CASSGTSGRTEQFF.

The rearrangement uses TRBV19 and TRBJ2-5; D ambiguous. V lost 3 bases and J lost 5, with 13 bases in between. This CDR3 is 14 amino acids long. Germline V lookup: CDR1 LNHDA, CDR2 SQIVND (reference sequence). The CDR3 DNA reads TGTGCCAGTAGTATGACGTGGGCGTCGGAGACCCAGTACTTC. Protein sequence: CASSMTWASETQYF.

The rearrangement links TRBV5-1 to TRBJ2-7; 10 bases are shared with TRBD2. With V trimmed by 3 bases and J by 3 bases, 3 bases remained unmatched. Germline loops: CDR1 SGHRS, CDR2 YFSETQ. This CDR3 region has 14 residues. DNA for the CDR3: TGCGCCAGCAGCTGGGAGCGGGAGGGCTACGAGCAGTACTTC. Amino acid sequence: CASSWEREGYEQYF. The variable domain in full, completed from reference TRBV5-1 and TRBJ2-7, reads KAGVTQTPRYLIKTRGQQVTLSCSPISGHRSVSWYQQTPGQGLQFLFEYFSETQRNKGNFPGRFSGRQFSNSRSEMNVSTLELGDSALYLCASSWEREGYEQYFGPGTRLTVT.

The rearrangement uses TRBV30 and TRBJ1-5; D remains ambiguous. From germline, CDR1 is GTSNPN and CDR2 SVGIG (reference sequence). V was pared by 0 bases and J by 4 bases, with 10 bases between. This CDR3 has 14 amino acids. In nucleotides, the CDR3 is TGTGCCTGGAGTGTCGGCGACGGGAATCAGCCCCAGCATTTT. This translates into CAWSVGDGNQPQHF.

The rearrangement links TRBV3-1 (or the pseudogene TRBV3-2) to TRBJ1-1; D gene unclear. In germline, CDR1 is LGHDT, CDR2 YNNKEL (reference sequence). The CDR3 consists of 14 residues. V was clipped by 2 bases and J by 7 bases, with 14 bases between them. The CDR3 loop reads CASSQSFKTFEAFF. The CDR3 DNA sequence: TGTGCCAGCAGCCAAAGTTTTAAGACTTTTGAAGCTTTCTTT.